The source of this T cell receptor (beta chain) is a study of T cell clonality in common variable immunodeficiency. Broader study findings: Reportedly, TCR beta sequences from common variable immunodeficiency showed fewer deletions and N-nucleotide insertions.

Blood came from CVID subjects not ill and not taking immunomodulatory or immunosuppressive medication. Data came from immunoSEQ multiplex PCR; TCRdb stores just in-frame clones and leaves some out. The sample presents about 19,000 clones, none singletons. This clone appeared many times. What it binds is unknown. From the germline J gene comes the end of the CDR3, since the read stops 3 residues before it. CDR1 is LNHNV, CDR2 YYDKDF, per germline (reference sequence). There are 18 residues in the CDR3. V was pared by 0 bases and J by 6 bases, with 14 bases of the junction left unmatched. Input material: peripheral blood mononuclear cells. The rearrangement uses TRBV15 and TRBJ2-1; 7 bases fit TRBD2. The TCR sequence derives from a human donor with common variable immunodeficiency. The DNA read from the CDR3 is TGTGCCACCAGCAGAGAATCGGTCCTAGCGGATCCATCCAATGAG. It encodes CATSRESVLADPSNE. The full CDR3 protein is CATSRESVLADPSNEQFF.